Below, 22 T cell receptor beta chains from the same sample are listed, as sequenced in a study of untreated major depressive disorder. The table came from immunoSEQ multiplex PCR; TCRdb's copy has only in-frame clones and leaves some out. In the table there are 20,000 to 25,000 clones, 90% to 95% of which are singletons. Sequencing used CD4+ T cells from PBMCs. These receptors were obtained from a man younger than 40 in good health.

The gene calls are TRBV29-1 and TRBJ1-1; TRBD1 matches 8 bases. CDR3 length: 15 amino acids. Trimming at V came to 5 bases and at J to 0 bases, leaving 8 bases not matched to a gene. The germline V gene has CDR1 SQVTM and CDR2 ANQGSEA. The DNA of the CDR3 is TGCAGCGTTAACCGGGACAGGAGTATGAACACTGAAGCTTTCTTT. This gives the protein CSVNRDRSMNTEAFF.

This chain uses TRBV4-1 with TRBJ1-3; D call uncertain. The CDR3 totals 15 residues. Germline CDR1 MGHRA, CDR2 YSYEKL. V lost 0 bases to trimming and J lost 2 bases, with 8 bases between them. Here the CDR3 DNA reads TGCGCCAGCAGCCAAGAGCGGGGAGCTGGAAACACCATATATTTT. The encoded protein is CASSQERGAGNTIYF.

This chain connects TRBV5-4 to TRBJ2-3; 13 bases match TRBD2. The J segment lost 4 bases and the V segment lost 5 bases, leaving 7 bases of the junction unmatched. Germline loops: CDR1 SGHNT, CDR2 YYREEE (reference sequence). This CDR3 comprises 16 residues. This chain's CDR3 is CASSPLGLAGADTQYF. The CDR3 DNA sequence: TGTGCCAGCAGTCCCCTTGGACTAGCGGGAGCAGATACGCAGTATTTT.

In DNA, the CDR3 is TGTGCCAGCAGCGTAGGGGCAGATCCTAACACCGGGGAGCTGTTTTTT. Protein product: CASSVGADPNTGELFF. The chain couples TRBV9 to TRBJ2-2; D gene ambiguous. In germline, CDR1 is SGDLS, CDR2 YYNGEE. The CDR3 covers 16 residues. Trimming cost V 0 bases and J 2 bases, with 11 bases left between them.

The chain is built from TRBV7-2 and TRBJ2-5, with 8 bases aligning to TRBD2. Germline V gene sequence: CDR1 SGHTA, CDR2 FQGNSA. The CDR3 totals 14 residues. J gave up 4 bases and V 7 bases, and 8 bases lay outside the gene matches. CDR3 sequence: CASTPRLAGETQYF. CDR3 in DNA: TGTGCCAGCACCCCCCGGCTAGCGGGAGAGACCCAGTACTTC.

The V and J genes are TRBV9 and TRBJ2-1; maybe TRBD2 (5 bases). This CDR3 is 15 amino acids long. CDR1 and CDR2 (germline): SGDLS, YYNGEE. V lost 3 bases to trimming and J lost 3 bases, with 13 bases between them. CDR3 nucleotides: TGTGCCAGCAGCGGCGGGCCAGGCCACTACAATGAGCAGTTCTTC. Protein: CASSGGPGHYNEQFF. Complete variable domain (other parts from reference TRBV9 and TRBJ2-1): DSGVTQTPKHLITATGQRVTLRCSPRSGDLSVYWYQQSLDQGLQFLIQYYNGEERAKGNILERFSAQQFPDLHSELNLSSLELGDSALYFCASSGGPGHYNEQFFGPGTRLTVL.

The chain is built from TRBV4-2 and TRBJ2-4, with D possibly TRBD2 on 6 matching bases. CDR1 LGHNA and CDR2 YNFKEQ come from the germline V gene. Trimming removed 4 bases from V and 0 bases from J, with 19 bases in between. This CDR3 is built from 18 residues. The CDR3 protein is CASSPGTQLMLAKNIQYF. CDR3 in DNA: TGTGCCAGCAGCCCGGGGACTCAACTTATGCTAGCCAAAAACATTCAGTACTTC.

The chain combines TRBV5-1 with TRBJ1-3; no clear D gene. Germline V lookup: CDR1 SGHRS, CDR2 YFSETQ. The length of the CDR3 is 14 residues. V lost 3 bases and J lost 3, with 10 bases in between. This CDR3 is CASSSPDSGNTIYF. The CDR3 DNA sequence: TGCGCCAGCAGCTCCCCTGATAGTGGAAACACCATATATTTT.

This clone appeared a single time. The J gene is TRBJ2-7, the V gene TRBV18, with 12 bases fitting TRBD2. The CDR3 runs to 15 residues. Germline-derived CDR1 and CDR2 are KGHSH and LQKENI. V gave up 2 bases and J gave up 2 bases; unmatched junction bases: 1. The chain's CDR3 is CASSPSSGRAYEQYF. The CDR3 region has the DNA TGTGCCAGCTCACCATCTAGCGGGAGGGCCTACGAGCAGTACTTC. The full variable domain, rest sourced from reference TRBV18 and TRBJ2-7, is NAGVMQNPRHLVRRRGQEARLRCSPMKGHSHVYWYRQLPEEGLKFMVYLQKENIIDESGMPKERFSAEFPKEGPSILRIQQVVRGDSAAYFCASSPSSGRAYEQYFGPGTRLTVT.

This chain connects TRBV2 to TRBJ2-1; tentatively, D is TRBD1 (6 bases). V lost 9 bases to trimming and J lost 2 bases, with 11 bases between them. Germline CDR1 and CDR2: SNHLY and FYNNEI. The CDR3 is 13 residues long. The chain's CDR3 is CARGQDAYNEQFF. CDR3 sequence (DNA): TGTGCCAGGGGACAAGACGCCTACAATGAGCAGTTCTTC.

The V and J genes are TRBV18 and TRBJ1-5; TRBD1 is a possible D gene (5 bases). V was shortened by 6 bases and J by 5 bases, with 14 bases between the two germline ends. This CDR3 has 14 residues. Germline V CDR1 and CDR2: KGHSH, LQKENI. The CDR3 region is CASSDIGGDQPQHF. The CDR3 DNA is TGTGCCAGCTCGGACATTGGGGGGGATCAGCCCCAGCATTTT.

This clone has a single count. The rearrangement uses TRBV28 and TRBJ2-7; 9 positions agree with TRBD2. V shed 2 bases and J 0 bases; nucleotides not matched to a gene: 5. This CDR3 is 16 amino acids long. CDR1 MDHEN and CDR2 SYDVKM come from the germline V gene. CDR3 protein: CASSLALAGLSYEQYF. CDR3 DNA sequence: TGTGCCAGCAGTTTAGCCCTAGCGGGGCTCTCCTACGAGCAGTACTTC.

This clone came up once. The chain couples TRBV4-3 to TRBJ1-1; D not resolved. V lost 0 bases, J lost 1 base, and 6 bases lay in between. Germline CDR1 LGHNA, CDR2 YSLEER. The CDR3 extends over 14 amino acids. The CDR3 sequence: CASSQELQNTEAFF. For the CDR3, the DNA is TGCGCCAGCAGCCAAGAATTACAGAACACTGAAGCTTTCTTT.

The chain uses TRBV5-1 and TRBJ1-5, with D maybe TRBD1 (6 bases). The V gene lost 4 bases and the J gene lost 0 bases, with 11 bases spanning the gap. Germline CDR1 reads SGHRS; CDR2 reads YFSETQ. There are 15 residues in the CDR3. This chain's CDR3 is CASSPDSISNQPQHF. The CDR3 region has the DNA TGCGCCAGCAGCCCGGACAGCATTAGCAATCAGCCCCAGCATTTT.

V and J are TRBV7-3 and TRBJ1-1; D might be TRBD1 (5 bases). Trimming removed 2 bases from V and 4 bases from J, with 14 bases in between. This CDR3 has 15 residues. CDR1 and CDR2 from the germline V gene are SGHTA and FQGTGA. CDR3 sequence reads: CASSLVREPGTEAFF. The CDR3 region has the DNA TGTGCCAGCAGCTTAGTCAGGGAACCGGGCACTGAAGCTTTCTTT.

This clone was observed once. The chain links TRBV28 to TRBJ1-2, with 11 bases matching TRBD1. V gave up 4 bases and J gave up 4 bases; unmatched junction bases: 8. The germline V gene encodes CDR1 MDHEN and CDR2 SYDVKM. The CDR3 extends over 16 amino acids. CDR3 coding DNA: TGTGCCAGCAGTTCGGCTGGACAGGGGGCACCCTATGGCTACACCTTC. It encodes CASSSAGQGAPYGYTF.

This clone was seen once. V and J are TRBV2 and TRBJ2-5, with D perhaps matching TRBD1 (5 bases). The ends were cut back, 2 bases at V and 2 bases at J, with 6 bases in the middle. Germline V gene lookup returns CDR1 SNHLY and CDR2 FYNNEI. This CDR3 has 13 residues. CDR3 protein: CASSEQGQETQYF. DNA of the CDR3: TGTGCCAGCAGTGAACAGGGTCAAGAGACCCAGTACTTC. Complete variable domain (other parts from reference TRBV2 and TRBJ2-5): EPEVTQTPSHQVTQMGQEVILRCVPISNHLYFYWYRQILGQKVEFLVSFYNNEISEKSEIFDDQFSVERPDGSNFTLKIRSTKLEDSAMYFCASSEQGQETQYFGPGTRLLVL.

The rearrangement uses TRBV2 and TRBJ2-7; TRBD1 matches at 7 bases. The germline CDR1 and CDR2 sequences are SNHLY and FYNNEI. The CDR3 is 14 residues long. The V gene end was trimmed by 5 bases and the J gene end by 5 bases; junction bases not matched to a gene: 9. The CDR3 coding sequence is TGTGCCAGCAGTACCAGACAGGGTCTCCACGAGCAGTACTTC. This sequence encodes CASSTRQGLHEQYF.

V gene TRBV25-1 combines with J gene TRBJ1-4, with D tentatively TRBD1 (5 bases). CDR1 and CDR2 (germline): MGHDK, SYGVNS. Trimming removed 5 bases at V and 0 bases at J, with 7 bases between. The CDR3 runs 14 residues. CDR3 protein: CASSKTATNEKLFF. For the CDR3, the DNA is TGTGCCAGCAGTAAGACAGCAACTAATGAAAAACTGTTTTTT.

This chain links TRBV28 with TRBJ2-3; 7 nucleotides agree with TRBD1. In germline, CDR1 is MDHEN, CDR2 SYDVKM. V dropped 8 bases and J dropped 0; count of bases not matched to a gene: 5. The CDR3 runs to 14 residues. The CDR3 region is CASVPGQSTDTQYF. CDR3 DNA: TGTGCCAGCGTCCCGGGACAGAGCACAGATACGCAGTATTTT.

CDR3 sequence: CASSQEGGRQPQHF. CDR3 nucleotide sequence: TGCGCCAGCAGCCAAGAAGGGGGGCGGCAGCCCCAGCATTTT. The J gene is TRBJ1-5, the V gene TRBV4-3; the D gene is possibly TRBD1 (6 bases). The CDR3 has 14 residues. Germline CDR1 LGHNA, CDR2 YSLEER. Trimming cost V 0 bases and J 7 bases, with 10 bases left between them.

CDR3 sequence (DNA): TGCGCCAGCAGCCTAGAGGACAGGTTCAATGAAAAACTGTTTTTT. This sequence encodes CASSLEDRFNEKLFF. The rearrangement joins TRBV4-3 to TRBJ1-4; 7 positions agree with TRBD1. Germline assignment: CDR1 LGHNA and CDR2 YSLEER. Germline trimming cut 4 bases from V and 5 bases from J; bases unmatched to any gene: 7. This CDR3 comprises 15 residues.